This section outlines one T cell receptor beta chain sequence together with its context. This CDR3 is 15 amino acids long. V lost 3 bases and J 0 bases, leaving 9 bases between the germline ends. The germline gives CDR1 MDHEN, CDR2 SYDVKM. This sample's treatment: randomized to nivolumab then ipilimumab (arm A) or the reverse (arm B). No patient had prior DNA-damaging chemotherapy. Live CD3+CD8+ CD19− CD56− cells were sorted from PBMCs. Method: immunoSEQ multiplex PCR; TCRdb's copy keeps in-frame clones and lacks some. The sample comprises 25,000 to 35,000 clones, 83% of which are singletons, and 17% rests with the top ten. The data were taken from a study of sequential checkpoint blockade in melanoma. Study information: Arm A got nivolumab then ipilimumab; arm B the reverse, 1:1.

V gene TRBV28 combines with J gene TRBJ1-5; D call uncertain. Sequencing was performed on CD8+ T cells sorted from blood (inferred from file names), taken from a patient given nivolumab and ipilimumab in sequence. This TCR derives from a human donor with melanoma. CDR3: CASSFASVSNQPQHF. DNA for the CDR3: TGTGCCAGCAGTTTCGCCAGTGTTAGCAATCAGCCCCAGCATTTT. Variable domain in full (rest from reference TRBV28 and TRBJ1-5): DVKVTQSSRYLVKRTGEKVFLECVQDMDHENMFWYRQDPGLGLRLIYFSYDVKMKEKGDIPEGYSVSREKKERFSLILESASTNQTSMYLCASSFASVSNQPQHFGDGTRLSIL.